What follows are 13 T cell receptor beta chains derived from one specimen sequenced in a study of tumor and adjacent non-tumor tissue in lung cancer. A modified ARM-PCR protocol with three rounds of nested PCR amplified TCRbeta. One entry per CDR3 protein results from TCRdb running MiXCR on the multiplex PCR reads. The sample lists under 150,000 distinct CDR3 sequences, 55% to 75% occurring once. The template was RNA from unsorted bulk tissue. Source material: lung tumor tissue. The source is a man aged 30 to 45 with non-small cell lung cancer.

Note on this clonotype: At one of its ends the junction is not consistent with the germline gene, which may arise from a read error. The V and J genes are TRBV5-6 and TRBJ1-1, with unresolved D. The CDR3 has 13 amino acids. Germline V gene data show CDR1 as SGHDT and CDR2 as YYEEEE. The CDR3, as DNA: TGTGCCAGCAGCTTGTTCATAGCCACCGAAGTTATCTTT. Translated: CASSLFIATEVIF.

On this clonotype: A much larger clone lies one base from this, so it may be a read error. This chain connects TRBV20-1 to TRBJ2-3, with TRBD1 as a possible D gene (6 bases). The CDR3 extends over 15 amino acids. Germline CDR1 DFQATT, CDR2 SNEGSKA (reference sequence). The CDR3 here is CNATGQHTFTDTQYF. In DNA form, the CDR3 reads TGCAATGCTACCGGACAGCACACTTTCACAGATACGCAGTATTTT.

About this clonotype: At one end the junction does not follow the germline gene, possibly because of a read error. The chain couples TRBV11-2 to TRBJ2-1; D perhaps matches TRBD2 (6 bases). The CDR3 loop spans 15 amino acids. Germline V gene sequence: CDR1 SGHAT, CDR2 FQNNGV. The CDR3 here is CASSFIAGTNNVQLF. In DNA, the CDR3 is TGTGCCAGCAGCTTTATTGCGGGAACGAATAATGTGCAGCTCTTC.

The rearrangement links TRBV10-3 to TRBJ2-7, with D uncertain. The ends were cut back, 2 bases at V and 3 bases at J, with 17 bases in the middle. Per the germline V gene, CDR1 is ENHRY and CDR2 is SYGVKD. The CDR3 consists of 16 residues. DNA for the CDR3: TGTGCCATCAGTGAGATATCGGTCAGGAGCTTCTACGAGCAGTACTTC. Amino acids: CAISEISVRSFYEQYF.

This clonotype has a single count. The junction departs from the called germline gene at one end, perhaps through a read error. The chain has TRBV7-3 and TRBJ2-2; tentative D call: TRBD1 (6 bases). CDR3 size: 16 residues. CDR1 is SGHTA, CDR2 FQGTGA, per germline. CDR3 DNA: TGTGCCAGCAGCTTAGGGGGACAAGGGAACAACGGGGAGCTGTTTTTT. It specifies CASSLGGQGNNGELFF.

This clonotype has just a few counts. It may be a read error: a sequence one base away is much more abundant. The chain joins TRBV12-3 or TRBV12-4 to TRBJ1-1, with 9 bases aligning to TRBD1. The CDR3 spans 14 residues. Germline trimming cut 7 bases from V and 4 bases from J; bases unmatched to any gene: 7. CDR3 coding DNA: TGTGCCAGCACCCGACAGGGGGTCGGCACTGAAGCTTTCTTT. Translated: CASTRQGVGTEAFF.

On this clonotype: A read error may be the cause here, since a much bigger clone is one base away. V gene TRBV6-1 combines with J gene TRBJ2-1, with D possibly matching TRBD1 (6 bases). Germline V gives CDR1 MNHNS, CDR2 SASEGT. The CDR3 totals 13 residues. CDR3 DNA: TGTGCCAGCAATGAATTCCCAGGGGATGAGCAGTTCTTC. Encoded protein: CASNEFPGDEQFF.

Points on this clonotype: One end of the junction varies from germline; a read error may be responsible. This sequence joins TRBV10-1 and TRBJ2-3; 14 bases are a match to TRBD2. Germline CDR1 reads WNHNN; CDR2 reads SYGVQD (reference sequence). The CDR3 is 16 residues long. The CDR3 coding sequence is TGCGCCAGCAGCCCGGGACTAGCGGGAGAACCAGATATGCAGTATTTT. This gives the protein CASSPGLAGEPDMQYF.

As to this clonotype: A much larger clone is a single base away; this may be a read error. The V call is TRBV6-2 or TRBV6-3, the J call TRBJ1-5, with D tentatively TRBD1 (5 bases). The V end was cut by 7 bases, the J end by 4 bases, with 20 bases between. Germline V gives CDR1 MNHEY, CDR2 SVGEGT. The CDR3 contains 16 residues. DNA of the CDR3: TGTGCCAGCAATCGTACCCAGGGATGGTCAAATCAGCCCCAGCATTTT. The encoded protein is CASNRTQGWSNQPQHF.

The table lists this clonotype with a count of one. A single base separates this from a much larger clone, so it may be a read error. The chain joins TRBV6-1 to TRBJ2-3; D perhaps matches TRBD2 (5 bases). The CDR3 totals 12 residues. Trimming took off 10 bases at V and 5 bases at J, with 13 bases between the two ends. The V gene's germline CDR1 is MNHNS and CDR2 SASEGT. As DNA, the CDR3 is TGTGCCATCGGTCCGAGGGAAGATACGCAGTATTTT. It codes for CAIGPREDTQYF.

This clonotype was detected once. Germline is not matched at one junction end, which may reflect a read error. The chain combines TRBV11-2 with TRBJ2-3; D not resolved. CDR3 length: 13 amino acids. Germline CDR1 and CDR2: SGHAT and FQNNGV. In DNA, the CDR3 is TGTGCCAGCAGCTTAGACAGCACAGATAGGCAGTATTTT. This codes for CASSLDSTDRQYF.

For this clonotype: Lacking the conserved final phenylalanine or tryptophan, this CDR3 likely reflects a read error. This sequence joins TRBV29-1 and TRBJ1-1; D is unresolved. From germline, CDR1 is SQVTM and CDR2 ANQGSEA. This CDR3 contains 13 residues. The CDR3: CSVVVVANIEAFL. The CDR3 DNA reads TGCAGCGTTGTCGTGGTAGCGAACATTGAAGCTTTCCTT.

Turning to this clonotype: Just one base apart from a much larger clone, this may be a read error. DNA for the CDR3: TGCAATGCTAGAGATGGACTAGCGTACGAGCAGTACTTC. Protein: CNARDGLAYEQYF. V and J are TRBV20-1 and TRBJ2-7; 9 bases align to TRBD2. The CDR3 is 13 residues long. Germline V lookup: CDR1 DFQATT, CDR2 SNEGSKA (reference sequence).